This T cell receptor (beta chain) stems from a study of cytomegalovirus exposure and HLA in healthy donors (dated by TCRdb to the late 2010s). In the study overall: An earlier analysis of about 530 of the donors reported approximately 260 Gb of sequence data and 117 million unique TCR beta sequences obtained from some 170 million T cells. About 330 gigabases of sequencing data and 75 million to 85 million unique TCR sequences made up an early release that covered approximately 620 HLA-typed donors. Of the roughly 400 genotyped donors, 65% to 90% fell in the genetic ancestry cluster associated with self-reported Caucasian donors. The study was designed to test whether signatures of past pathogen exposure could be identified by cataloging public T cell receptors. The T cell repertoires of roughly 660 subjects were profiled by immunosequencing and related to cytomegalovirus serostatus. A separate validation cohort of over a hundred different subjects was used in addition to the roughly 640-subject first cohort. High-throughput TCR immunosequencing, statistical association of individual TCRs with disease status, and machine learning were combined to predict cytomegalovirus infection status. In a later analysis, previously published TCR beta repertoires from 666 donors were re-analyzed and high-resolution HLA genotyping was added so that TCR occurrence patterns could be studied. The later analysis used no new phenotypic data to find candidate immune exposures, relying instead on TCR beta sequences and their occurrence across donors. To decide whether each TCR beta V gene segment behaved as functional or pseudogenic, an earlier analysis of fewer than 750 of the donors relied on high-throughput TCR beta sequencing. Alongside the repertoire data, information on donor age, sex, ethnicity and CMV serostatus was compiled. A later genetic analysis took genome-wide SNP genotypes for 398 of the 666 donors and used that subset as a discovery cohort. All discovery cohort repertoires had been generated using a single sequencing platform. Class I and class II HLA loci were covered by the typing at four-digit resolution. Typing coverage differed by locus: A, B, C, DRB1 and DQB1 were typed in about 620-640 donors, DQA1 in about 560, DPA1 in around 610, and DPB1 in approximately 450. Roughly five DR-DQ haplotypes were treated as single units for association and clustering because of strong linkage in the cohort. Among about 370 genotyped donors of the cohort, an average of around 220,000 unique TCR beta nucleotide sequences was sequenced per donor, of which roughly 18% were non-productive. Findings and caveats that apply to the study as a whole: In an earlier analysis of over 550 of the donors, most TCR beta V segments were observed in productive rearrangements about 87% or about 30% of the time, broadly matching IMGT annotations. In a later analysis, several top co-occurrence clusters were reported to appear linked to parvovirus B19, influenza, CMV and Epstein-Barr virus. In a later analysis, the rate of TCR association differed among HLA loci, with DRB1 alleles having the most associated TCRs and HLA-C alleles having the fewest. The authors suggested that the approach could potentially be extended to other disease states and immunological phenotypes. Roughly uniform sequencing depth across donors was assumed in presence/absence analyses, although this assumption may not hold. Over 15 rarely observed V segments, including chromosome 9 orphons, were excluded from the earlier analysis of approximately 500 of the donors because counts were too low. A later analysis associated about 17,000 TCR beta sequences with specific HLA alleles at a false discovery rate of 0.05. Because HLA typing was missing for some donors at each locus, association tests included only the typed subset. According to a later genetic analysis, donors in an Asian-associated ancestry cluster had fewer N-insertions in productive TCRs than the approximately 630-donor mean. Strong co-occurrence of HLA alleles, especially DR and DQ, made assigning TCR associations to individual alleles difficult. The only immune exposure information available for the cohort was CMV serostatus. A further reported finding was that TCR beta sequences accurately predicted the HLA-A and HLA-B alleles for most subjects in the first cohort. Correlated functional status among segregating V segments might reflect linkage disequilibrium, but an unknown experimental factor could not be ruled out. In vitro tests confirmed that a few of the cytomegalovirus-associated TCR beta chains recognize cytomegalovirus antigens. A later analysis found that HLA-associated TCR beta chains were more clonally expanded and had lower generation probabilities than equally common non-associated chains. The study gave a list of under 200 TCR beta chains associated with cytomegalovirus. A later analysis found that most CMV-associated TCR beta chains appeared HLA-restricted, with HLA associations seemingly driven largely by CMV exposure. Most TCR sequences were seen in very few donors, while some public TCRs were found in many individuals. An association between a missense DCLRE1C variant and V-gene and J-gene trimming of TCR beta chains was found in a later genetic analysis and replicated in an independent cohort. A cluster of highly shared sequence variants was judged likely to represent a technical artifact of the sequencing pipeline. The cohort was sequenced for TCR beta chains only, and without alpha or paired-chain data the features that could be detected were limited. In both the original and validation cohorts, the classifier was reported to diagnose cytomegalovirus status with high specificity and sensitivity.

Library preparation was by the immunoSEQ multiplex PCR assay. For the multiplex PCR, a mixture combining 60 forward primers for TCR Vbeta segments and 13 reverse primers for TCR Jbeta segments was used. The CDR3 region of rearranged TCR beta genes was amplified from genomic DNA with a multiplex PCR assay. The amplified TCR beta libraries were sequenced on the Illumina HiSeq System as 87-base-pair reads. As for the original processing: Across the 640 or so repertoires, a later analysis counted 75 million to 90 million unique TCR beta chains, around 11 million of which were shared by at least two donors. To remove PCR and sequencing errors, raw reads were error-corrected and collapsed into unique sequences using a nearest-neighbor algorithm that merged closely related sequences. To assign V, D and J gene segments, CDR3 sequences were aligned to IMGT reference sequences. For a sequence to be retained, at least a six-nucleotide match to both a V gene segment and a J gene segment was required. A rearrangement counted as productive if the CDR3 had no stop codons and remained in frame with V and J, and every other rearrangement counted as non-productive. Following IMGT convention, CDR3 was defined as the stretch from the second conserved V-encoded cysteine up to the conserved J-encoded phenylalanine. Sequences without an unambiguous match to a single V gene segment were excluded from the earlier analysis of over 500 of the donors. In an earlier analysis of several hundred of the donors, V segments were called functional above 56.7% productive rearrangements and were called segregating when the between-donor standard deviation exceeded 5%. A statistical classification framework was built to diagnose cytomegalovirus status from the catalog of TCR beta chain sequences. V and J gene assignment, in a later analysis, came from comparing TCR nucleotide sequences with IMGT/GENE-DB human TR gene sequences. A later analysis assigned CDR3 sequences and most-parsimonious VDJ recombination scenarios with the TCRdist pipeline. A later analysis defined each TCR beta chain by its CDR3 amino acid sequence plus V-gene family, and excluded reads lacking a unique V-gene family. In a later analysis, fewer than 650 highly shared, low-generation-probability nucleotide sequences were removed to address suspected cross-contamination and a sequencing artifact. For each public chain, a later analysis derived a clonal expansion index from normalized ranks of inferred template counts within each repertoire. In a later analysis, generation probabilities were computed using a VDJ recombination model fitted to out-of-frame rearrangements, and the results were checked against IGoR. A later analysis scored TCR-TCR, TCR-HLA and TCR-CMV co-occurrence with hypergeometric tests, applying a repertoire-size bias correction to TCR pairs. False discovery rates were estimated in a later analysis by permuting HLA or CMV assignments 20 times. In a later analysis, co-occurring TCRs were grouped with DBSCAN, and TCRdist sequence similarity was added when clustering was performed within HLA-allele-positive subsets. Co-occurrence clustering excluded repertoires with fewer than 30,000 or more than 120,000 public chains, plus five with anomalous nucleotide sharing. TCRdb mirrors the immuneACCESS table, restricted to in-frame sequences. Some clones are absent from its copies; in checked studies, under half trace to an unresolved V gene, and the reason for the others is unknown. V and J calls plus clone size are reproduced from that table; the DNA served to infer D and trimming. The sample data list about 220,000 clones, and over 65% of these were observed just once. The ten largest clones capture 0.55% to 0.75% of the sample.

The cohort consisted of some 670 healthy bone marrow donors. At the time of sampling, every cohort member was nominally healthy, though immune exposures that went unrecorded were likely present. The donor tested CMV seronegative, placing the donor among the 300 to 400 seronegative members of the cohort. Every donor gave a peripheral blood sample, and the peripheral blood mononuclear cells from that sample were used for TCR beta sequencing. Genomic DNA extraction from the blood cell samples was performed with the Qiagen DNeasy Blood Extraction Kit. Of note for this clone: The specificity of this receptor is unknown. No much larger clonotype is one base removed from it; base qualities were not supplied.

Sequenced material: PBMCs. The clonotype comes from a man aged 18 to 29 in good health and CMV-seronegative.

The sequence in DNA is TGTGCCAGCAGTGGCGACAGGGCACGGGAGCAGTTCTTC. Translated, it gives CASSGDRAREQFF. This chain joins TRBV2 to TRBJ2-1, with TRBD1 identical over 7 junction bases. From a lookup of the germline V gene, CDR1 and CDR2 are SNHLY and FYNNEI. For this chain, trimming is 4 bases at the V end and 10 bases at the J end, and the number of junction bases without a gene match is 7. CDR3 length: 13 amino acids, cysteine to phenylalanine. The DNA shown is the 39-base CDR3, in frame from base 1.